This TCR beta chain was identified in a study of early T cells in non-severe SARS-CoV-2 infection. Turning to the study itself: Whole-blood bulk RNA, unsorted, was sequenced, and chains were unpaired.

Comment on this clonotype: Its antigen is as yet unknown.

The library protocol tagged individual cDNA molecules with unique molecular identifiers. TCRdb used MiXCR to reprocess the 5' RACE reads, holding one entry per CDR3 protein. The repertoire includes 75,000 to 100,000 distinct CDR3 sequences, over 12% of them detected once, and under 0.75% sits in the top ten. V was pared by 4 bases and J by 5 bases, with 5 bases of the junction left unmatched. Per the germline V gene, CDR1 is LNHDA and CDR2 is SQIVND (reference sequence). This CDR3 is 14 amino acids long. Study-wide points: CD4 and private specificities were missed by VDJdb matching, which favored anti-spike CD8 responses.

The J gene is TRBJ2-5, the V gene TRBV19; 9 bases line up with TRBD1. The sequencing input was whole blood. This TCR was sampled from an adult who was a healthcare worker with PCR-confirmed SARS-CoV-2 infection or an uninfected control (not recorded which). CDR3 protein: CASSRTGGRETQYF. For the CDR3, the DNA is TGTGCCAGTAGTAGAACAGGGGGCAGGGAGACCCAGTACTTC.